What follows are 17 T cell receptor beta chains derived from one specimen sequenced in a study of blood T cells in healthy people across ages. The authors ran a second PCR of about 6 to 11 cycles using a sample-barcoded 5' primer and a J-beta primer mix. TCRdb called the 5' RACE reads again in MiXCR, with one record for every CDR3 protein. The table records roughly 1.7 million distinct CDR3 sequences, roughly 32% of them present only once. Sequencing used blood. All receptors come from a woman aged 25-40 years in good health.

This chain uses TRBV12-3 or TRBV12-4 with TRBJ2-5, with TRBD2 identical over 11 bases. The V segment lost 8 bases and the J segment 5 bases; nucleotides outside the gene matches: 19. This CDR3 has 18 amino acids. DNA for the CDR3: TGTGCCAGCCGAAAAAGGAGACTAGCGGGAAATCTGGGGGAGACCCAGTACTTC. Its protein product is CASRKRRLAGNLGETQYF.

In its sample, this clonotype was seen once. J is TRBJ2-7 and V is TRBV19; 8 bases fit TRBD2. The DNA end favors TRBJ2-4, so the J call may be wrong. Germline lookup yields CDR1 LNHDA and CDR2 SQIVND (reference sequence). The CDR3 contains 13 residues. CDR3 amino acids: CASSIGREDIQYF. CDR3 nucleotide sequence: TGTGCCAGTAGTATTGGGCGGGAGGACATTCAGTACTTC.

This clonotype was counted only a few times. This chain connects TRBV4-1 to TRBJ2-3; D possibly corresponds to TRBD2 (5 bases). The germline gives CDR1 MGHRA, CDR2 YSYEKL. V lost 4 bases and J 5 bases, leaving 22 bases between the germline ends. The CDR3 has 17 residues. The DNA of the CDR3 is TGCGCCAGCAGCCTCCGAACCCACCCGATCGCGGGAGATACGCAGTATTTT. Translating gives CASSLRTHPIAGDTQYF.

This clonotype occurred a few times. The chain carries TRBV6-2 or TRBV6-3 and TRBJ1-2; no definite D call. Trimming removed 0 bases at V and 0 bases at J, with 17 bases between. There are 18 residues in the CDR3. Germline V gives CDR1 MNHEY, CDR2 SVGEGT. The CDR3 here is CASSYSYPGSSANYGYTF. In DNA, the CDR3 is TGTGCCAGCAGTTACTCGTACCCGGGCAGTTCCGCTAACTATGGCTACACCTTC.

This clonotype has just a few counts. This chain joins TRBV6-6 and TRBJ2-5; the D is unclear. V was shortened by 6 bases and J by 0 bases, with 8 bases between the two germline ends. The CDR3 length is 13 residues. Per the germline V gene, CDR1 is MNHNY and CDR2 is SVGAGI (reference sequence). CDR3 loop: CASSSMYQETQYF. DNA of the CDR3: TGTGCCAGCAGCTCCATGTACCAAGAGACCCAGTACTTC.

V gene TRBV7-8 combines with J gene TRBJ2-3, with 8 bases that match TRBD2. This CDR3 contains 17 residues. V lost 1 base and J lost 0; bases outside the gene matches: 6. Looked up from germline, CDR1 is SGHVS and CDR2 is FQNEAQ. This CDR3 is CASSLGISGGSTDTQYF. The CDR3 DNA is TGTGCCAGCAGCTTAGGTATAAGCGGGGGTAGCACAGATACGCAGTATTTT.

This clonotype was seen many times. V is TRBV7-2 and J is TRBJ2-1; D gene uncertain. Between the trimmed V and J ends, which lost 3 bases and 0 bases, there was a span of 9 bases. Germline V CDR1 and CDR2: SGHTA, FQGNSA. CDR3 length: 15 amino acids. CDR3 nucleotides: TGTGCCAGCAGCTTCGGTCCGATCTCCTACAATGAGCAGTTCTTC. Translated, it gives CASSFGPISYNEQFF.

The chain employs TRBV2 and TRBJ2-5, with D perhaps matching TRBD1 or TRBD2 (5 bases each). Deletions cut 3 bases from V and 7 bases from J, with 12 bases between. CDR3 length: 13 amino acids. CDR1 SNHLY and CDR2 FYNNEI come from the germline V gene. CDR3 sequence: CASSEAQRGTQYF. CDR3 nucleotides: TGTGCCAGCAGTGAGGCCCAGAGGGGGACCCAGTACTTC.

This clonotype turned up a few times. The V gene is TRBV20-1, the J gene TRBJ2-5; unclear D gene. Germline values: CDR1 DFQATT, CDR2 SNEGSKA (reference sequence). The CDR3 is made up of 15 amino acids. Trimming removed 1 base at V and 3 bases at J, with 15 bases between. The CDR3 region is CSARVSSSAEETQYF. In DNA, the CDR3 is TGCAGTGCTAGAGTTTCGTCCTCGGCGGAAGAGACCCAGTACTTC.

This clonotype has only a few counts. This chain connects TRBV2 to TRBJ2-1; weak D call: TRBD2 (5 bases). From germline, CDR1 is SNHLY and CDR2 FYNNEI. The CDR3 has 12 residues. With 7 bases removed from V and 7 bases from J, the gap between germline ends came to 11 bases. The CDR3 region is CASIGVGNEQFF. DNA for the CDR3: TGTGCCAGCATCGGGGTAGGAAATGAGCAGTTCTTC.

This clonotype showed up just a few times. The chain joins TRBV29-1 to TRBJ2-7; TRBD1 might be the D (6 bases). Trimming cost V 7 bases and J 2 bases, with 12 bases left between them. From germline, CDR1 is SQVTM and CDR2 ANQGSEA. The CDR3 extends over 12 amino acids. The CDR3 here is CSARTVTYEQYF. Written as DNA, the CDR3 is TGCAGCGCCAGGACAGTAACCTACGAGCAGTACTTC.

This clonotype was seen a handful of times. The CDR3 reads CASTRTRNEQFF. Written as DNA, the CDR3 is TGTGCCAGCACCCGGACTAGGAATGAGCAGTTCTTC. V usage is TRBV6-2 or TRBV6-3 and J usage is TRBJ2-1; 7 bases match TRBD2. CDR1 MNHEY and CDR2 SVGEGT come from the germline V gene. CDR3 size: 12 residues. V was clipped by 7 bases and J by 7 bases; unmatched bases: 4.

This clonotype has only a few counts. The V call is TRBV7-9, the J call TRBJ1-4; 9 bases agree with TRBD1. The V gene's germline CDR1 is SEHNR and CDR2 FQNEAQ (reference sequence). The CDR3 runs 16 residues. Germline trimming cut 3 bases from V and 5 bases from J; bases unmatched to any gene: 7. The CDR3 is CASSFLPGQGNEKLFF. CDR3 in DNA: TGTGCCAGCAGCTTCCTACCGGGACAGGGAAATGAAAAACTGTTTTTT.

There are a few counts of this clonotype. This chain uses TRBV6-5 with TRBJ2-3; the D gene is possibly TRBD2 (6 bases). V was pared by 6 bases and J by 1 base, with 14 bases between. Germline CDR1 is MNHEY and CDR2 is SVGAGI. The CDR3 length is 15 residues. CDR3 region: CASRAVGGRTDTQYF. CDR3 sequence (DNA): TGTGCCAGCAGGGCTGTGGGAGGCCGCACAGATACGCAGTATTTT.

A few counts support this clonotype. The CDR3 nucleotides are TGTGCCAGCAGCTTATCCAATTACAATGAGCAGTTCTTC. This codes for CASSLSNYNEQFF. This chain links TRBV7-2 with TRBJ2-1; D is unresolved. V lost 2 bases to trimming and J lost 4 bases, with 6 bases between them. This CDR3 is 13 amino acids long. Germline V gene data show CDR1 as SGHTA and CDR2 as FQGNSA.

The chain links TRBV27 to TRBJ2-3; unclear D gene. Trimming left V 0 bases short and J 2 bases short, with 9 bases between. CDR3 length equals 15 residues. The germline gives CDR1 MNHEY, CDR2 SMNVEV (reference sequence). The CDR3 coding sequence is TGTGCCAGCAGTTTATCTGGAGAACTCACAGATACGCAGTATTTT. Translation gives CASSLSGELTDTQYF.

This clonotype showed up just a few times. This chain joins TRBV7-8 and TRBJ2-3; 7 nucleotides line up with TRBD2. The CDR3 has 17 residues. Per the germline V gene, CDR1 is SGHVS and CDR2 is FQNEAQ. Trimming cost V 5 bases and J 2 bases; bases outside gene matches: 13. CDR3 sequence: CASSPLRAGENTDTQYF. The DNA for the CDR3 is TGTGCCAGCAGCCCCCTCCGCGCGGGGGAAAACACAGATACGCAGTATTTT.